The 23 T cell receptor beta chains given below trace back to one sample, sequenced in a study of T cells after yellow fever vaccination. One entry per CDR3 protein, called by TCRdb with MiXCR from the 5' RACE reads. The sample shows 310,000 or so distinct CDR3 sequences, approximately 7% of them seen only once. The sample was PBMCs, taken around 45 days after the first yellow fever vaccination. These receptor sequences come from a man between 18 and 29 years old who received the YFV17D yellow fever vaccine.

V and J are TRBV6-5 and TRBJ1-1; D may be TRBD1 (5 bases). The CDR3 runs 17 residues. Per the germline V gene, CDR1 is MNHEY and CDR2 is SVGAGI. Trimming left V 4 bases short and J 0 bases short, with 18 bases between. The CDR3, as DNA: TGTGCCAGCAGTTTCGTCACCCCCGGGACGGTGAACACTGAAGCTTTCTTT. It is translated as CASSFVTPGTVNTEAFF.

The rearrangement joins TRBV7-2 to TRBJ2-3, with D unclear. This CDR3 is built from 13 residues. The germline V gene has CDR1 SGHTA and CDR2 FQGNSA. V lost 4 bases and J lost 5, with 10 bases in between. The CDR3 loop reads CASSSVAEDTQYF. The CDR3, as DNA: TGTGCCAGCAGCTCCGTAGCAGAAGATACGCAGTATTTT.

This clonotype has a handful of counts. V and J are TRBV12-3 or TRBV12-4 and TRBJ2-5, with D maybe TRBD1 (5 bases). V was clipped by 5 bases and J by 1 base, with 11 bases between them. CDR3 length: 14 amino acids. The CDR3 loop is CASSGWGSQETQYF. The CDR3 nucleotides read TGTGCCAGCAGTGGATGGGGCTCCCAAGAGACCCAGTACTTC.

This clonotype was picked up a small number of times. The chain has TRBV5-5 and TRBJ2-3; 10 bases line up with TRBD2. The germline gives CDR1 SGHKS, CDR2 YYEKEE (reference sequence). CDR3 size: 15 residues. V shed 5 bases, J shed 0 bases, and the junction held 3 bases outside the gene matches. The CDR3 DNA reads TGTGCCAGCAGACTAGCGGGGACTAGCACAGATACGCAGTATTTT. Amino acid sequence: CASRLAGTSTDTQYF. Full variable domain (outside the CDR3, taken from reference TRBV5-5 and TRBJ2-3): DAGVTQSPTHLIKTRGQQVTLRCSPISGHKSVSWYQQVLGQGPQFIFQYYEKEERGRGNFPDRFSARQFPNYSSELNVNALLLGDSALYLCASRLAGTSTDTQYFGPGTRLTVL.

V gene TRBV3-1 combines with J gene TRBJ2-1; D ambiguous. V gave up 0 bases and J gave up 1 base, with 7 bases separating them. The length of the CDR3 is 15 residues. CDR1 is LGHDT and CDR2 is YNNKEL in the germline V gene (reference sequence). The CDR3 reads CASSQDPQSYNEQFF. The CDR3 nucleotides read TGTGCCAGCAGCCAAGATCCCCAGTCCTACAATGAGCAGTTCTTC.

V and J are TRBV1 and TRBJ1-1; the D segment call TRBD1 is taken from the table without a DNA check. TRBV1 is described as a pseudogene. This CDR3 comprises 17 residues. The CDR3 nucleotides read TGTACCAGCAGCCAAGCCACAGCTCTGCAGGGGAACCGCGACCCTTTGTTT. It encodes CTSSQATALQGNRDPLF.

This clonotype was seen repeatedly, ten times or more. The V gene is TRBV5-1, the J gene TRBJ2-2; D is possibly TRBD2 (6 bases). The ends were cut back, 0 bases at V and 1 base at J, with 19 bases in the middle. From germline, CDR1 is SGHRS and CDR2 YFSETQ. The CDR3 is 19 amino acids. Here the CDR3 DNA reads TGCGCCAGCAGCTTGGTATATCACGTCGGGACTCAGAACACCGGGGAGCTGTTTTTT. This gives the protein CASSLVYHVGTQNTGELFF. Supplemented by reference TRBV5-1 and TRBJ2-2, the full variable domain reads KAGVTQTPRYLIKTRGQQVTLSCSPISGHRSVSWYQQTPGQGLQFLFEYFSETQRNKGNFPGRFSGRQFSNSRSEMNVSTLELGDSALYLCASSLVYHVGTQNTGELFFGEGSRLTVL.

This clonotype has just a few counts. The chain has TRBV25-1 and TRBJ2-7; the D is unclear. V lost 4 bases, J lost 2 bases, and 9 bases lay in between. The CDR3 length is 13 residues. The germline CDR1 and CDR2 sequences are MGHDK and SYGVNS. In nucleotides, the CDR3 is TGTGCCAGCAGTGCCTATGGGGCCTACGAGCAGTACTTC. Amino acids: CASSAYGAYEQYF.

This clonotype has more than one count but fewer than ten. The chain couples TRBV27 to TRBJ2-4, with D unresolved. There are 15 residues in the CDR3. Trimming removed 3 bases at V and 9 bases at J, with 18 bases between. Germline CDR1 is MNHEY and CDR2 is SMNVEV (reference sequence). The CDR3 reads CASSFGSLYRVIQYF. As DNA, the CDR3 is TGTGCCAGCAGTTTCGGGTCCCTCTACCGGGTCATTCAGTACTTC.

This clonotype has only a few counts. The chain employs TRBV27 and TRBJ2-7; D gene ambiguous. The germline CDR1 and CDR2 sequences are MNHEY and SMNVEV (reference sequence). CDR3 length: 13 amino acids. V shed 5 bases and J shed 2 bases, with 10 bases lying between them. DNA of the CDR3: TGTGCCAGCAGTGCCAGGCCAACCTACGAGCAGTACTTC. It codes for CASSARPTYEQYF.

A note on this clonotype: The germline gene is not matched at one end of the junction; a read error may be the cause. The rearrangement uses TRBV7-7 and TRBJ2-2; D is unclear. Germline V gives CDR1 SSHAT, CDR2 FNYEAQ (reference sequence). The CDR3 has 15 amino acids. The CDR3 loop is CASSLGGINTGELFF. CDR3 nucleotide sequence: TGTGCTAGCAGCTTAGGTGGGATCAACACCGGGGAGCTGTTTTTT.

At least ten counts were recorded for this clonotype. The chain combines TRBV4-1 with TRBJ2-2; TRBD1 matches 8 bases. The V gene end was trimmed by 3 bases and the J gene end by 7 bases; junction bases not matched to a gene: 7. This CDR3 region has 15 residues. In germline, CDR1 is MGHRA, CDR2 YSYEKL. CDR3 DNA: TGCGCCAGCAGCCAGCTCCAGGGGGCCGGCGGGGAGCTGTTTTTT. Amino acids: CASSQLQGAGGELFF.

This clonotype was observed at least ten times. The V call is TRBV5-1, the J call TRBJ1-1; D remains ambiguous. V was trimmed by 0 bases and J by 1 base, leaving 7 bases between them. This CDR3 spans 14 amino acids. CDR1 and CDR2 from the germline V gene are SGHRS and YFSETQ. The CDR3 loop is CASSLGSGNTEAFF. The DNA of the CDR3 is TGCGCCAGCAGCTTGGGGTCAGGGAACACTGAAGCTTTCTTT.

The genes are TRBV7-9 and TRBJ2-4, with 9 bases lining up with TRBD1. Trimming took 1 base from V and 8 from J; bases not matched to a gene: 9. CDR1 is SEHNR, CDR2 FQNEAQ, per germline (reference sequence). CDR3 length: 16 amino acids. CDR3 loop: CASSLGTGEVADIQYF. Written as DNA, the CDR3 is TGTGCCAGCAGCTTAGGGACAGGGGAGGTCGCGGACATTCAGTACTTC.

V is TRBV7-9 and J is TRBJ1-1, with a weak D call TRBD1 (6 bases). Trimming removed 5 bases at V and 2 bases at J, with 18 bases between. CDR1 is SEHNR, CDR2 FQNEAQ, per germline (reference sequence). The CDR3 is 16 amino acids. CDR3 nucleotides: TGTGCCAGCAGCGAGAGTCTTGGGGGCGCAAACACTGAAGCTTTCTTT. Translating gives CASSESLGGANTEAFF.

The chain links TRBV7-8 to TRBJ2-5; 16 bases match TRBD2. J was trimmed by 5 bases and V by 5 bases; bases with no gene match: 14. Per the germline V gene, CDR1 is SGHVS and CDR2 is FQNEAQ. The CDR3 has 19 amino acids. The CDR3 loop is CASSRTGTSGGASRETQYF. The DNA of the CDR3 is TGTGCCAGCAGCAGAACCGGGACTAGCGGGGGGGCTTCCCGGGAGACCCAGTACTTC.

CDR3 DNA sequence: TGTGCCAGCGGCAGCGGGGGACACTACACAGATACGCAGTATTTT. This translates into CASGSGGHYTDTQYF. The chain joins TRBV6-1 to TRBJ2-3, with 8 bases that match TRBD2. This CDR3 contains 15 residues. V dropped 8 bases and J dropped 2; count of bases not matched to a gene: 9. From germline, CDR1 is MNHNS and CDR2 SASEGT.

The rearrangement uses TRBV9 and TRBJ1-4; D remains unclear. Germline loops: CDR1 SGDLS, CDR2 YYNGEE. This CDR3 comprises 17 residues. The V end was cut by 0 bases, the J end by 0 bases, with 12 bases between. In nucleotides, the CDR3 is TGTGCCAGCAGCGTAGGGGGAACTGTTGCAACTAATGAAAAACTGTTTTTT. This gives the protein CASSVGGTVATNEKLFF.

The chain recombines TRBV6-6 with TRBJ2-5; D not certain. This CDR3 has 13 residues. Germline V lookup: CDR1 MNHNY, CDR2 SVGAGI (reference sequence). V was pared by 6 bases and J by 5 bases, with 13 bases between. This CDR3 is CASSGYNTETQYF. The CDR3, as DNA: TGTGCCAGCAGCGGCTACAACACGGAGACCCAGTACTTC.

This clonotype was observed a few times. This chain links TRBV4-1 with TRBJ1-6; 10 bases agree with TRBD1. There are 16 residues in the CDR3. Germline CDR1 and CDR2: MGHRA and YSYEKL. The trim removed 2 bases at V and 10 bases at J, leaving 8 bases unmatched. The CDR3 region is CASSQFSGTGDSPLHF. As DNA, the CDR3 is TGCGCCAGCAGCCAATTCTCCGGGACAGGGGACTCACCCCTCCACTTT.

The chain couples TRBV12-3 or TRBV12-4 to TRBJ2-2; 13 nucleotides match TRBD2. J gave up 2 bases and V 5 bases, and 5 bases lay outside the gene matches. The CDR3 length is 17 residues. CDR3 nucleotides: TGTGCCAGCAGTCCGACTAGCGGGGGGACCAACACCGGGGAGCTGTTTTTT. Translation gives CASSPTSGGTNTGELFF.

This clonotype was detected a few times. The chain carries TRBV5-5 and TRBJ2-5; D remains unclear. This CDR3 is 13 amino acids long. The germline V gene encodes CDR1 SGHKS and CDR2 YYEKEE (reference sequence). V was pared by 7 bases and J by 1 base, with 11 bases between. CDR3 sequence (DNA): TGTGCCAGCCGTGTAGACCCCCAAGAGACCCAGTACTTC. It codes for CASRVDPQETQYF.

This clonotype was recorded a few times. The chain employs TRBV15 and TRBJ2-1; 10 bases line up with TRBD2. Germline V CDR1 and CDR2: LNHNV, YYDKDF (reference sequence). The V and J ends lost 1 base and 7 bases, in that order; junction bases with no gene match: 16. The CDR3 totals 19 residues. DNA for the CDR3: TGTGCCACCAGCAGAGGTCGGCCGGGACTAGCGATGAGTTGGAATGAGCAGTTCTTC. Protein: CATSRGRPGLAMSWNEQFF.